This is a list of T cell receptor beta chains from one sample in a study of shared clonotypes between healthy human individuals. TCRdb keeps only in-frame clones here, not all; method: immunoSEQ multiplex PCR. The sample lists 150,000 to 200,000 clones, roughly 93% occurring once. Sequences were obtained from naive CD4+ T cells sorted from blood. These receptors were collected from a woman in her twenties or thirties in good health. Both conserved end residues are part of each CDR3. A D gene is named only where the DNA matches it firmly. Expanded clones are given a class, and other clones once, few, many or no size at all.

>-|TRBJ2-7|TRBV10-1|-
CASLESSASYEQYF
TGCGCCAGCCTTGAAAGTTCCGCCTCCTACGAGCAGTACTTC
>once|TRBJ2-7|TRBV27|TRBD2
CASSLFLAGASKQYF
TGTGCCAGCAGTTTGTTCCTAGCGGGAGCGAGTAAGCAGTACTTC
>-|TRBJ2-6|TRBV9|TRBD2
CASTTSGYSGANVLTF
TGTGCCAGTACGACTAGCGGGTACTCTGGGGCCAACGTCCTGACTTTC
>-|TRBJ1-5|TRBV5-1|-
CASSVEGRVDQPQHF
TGCGCCAGCAGCGTTGAGGGCAGGGTCGATCAGCCCCAGCATTTT
>-|TRBJ2-5|TRBV7-7|-
CASGPGQETQYF
TGTGCCTCAGGGCCCGGACAAGAGACCCAGTACTTC
>-|TRBJ1-5|TRBV7-7|-
CASSRDEGQPQHF
TGTGCCAGCAGCCGAGACGAGGGACAGCCCCAGCATTTT
>-|TRBJ1-1|TRBV28|TRBD1
CASRGNRGLTEAFF
TGTGCCAGCAGAGGTAACAGGGGGTTGACTGAAGCTTTCTTT
>-|TRBJ2-7|TRBV7-2|-
CASSLGYKSEDEQYF
TGTGCCAGCAGCTTAGGGTACAAGAGCGAGGACGAGCAGTACTTC
>-|TRBJ1-6|TRBV5-1|-
CASSSQDRGNSPLHF
TGCGCCAGCAGCTCCCAGGACAGAGGGAATTCACCCCTCCACTTT
>-|TRBJ2-7|TRBV28|-
CASSFSVYEQYF
TGTGCCAGCAGTTTCTCAGTCTACGAGCAGTACTTC
>-|TRBJ2-7|TRBV5-1|-
CASSPAGSAEQYF
TGCGCCAGCAGCCCGGCCGGTTCCGCCGAGCAGTACTTC
>-|TRBJ1-2|TRBV5-5|TRBD1
CASSHRDRAYGYTF
TGTGCCAGCAGCCACCGGGACAGGGCCTATGGCTACACCTTC
>-|TRBJ2-5|TRBV4-1|TRBD1
CASSRSYQGQAREQYF
TGCGCCAGCAGCCGTAGCTACCAAGGACAGGCACGAGAGCAGTACTTC
>-|TRBJ1-2|TRBV7-8|-
CASSSARVGPYGYTF
TGTGCCAGCAGCTCCGCTAGGGTAGGGCCCTATGGCTACACCTTC
>once|TRBJ2-7|TRBV13|-
CASSFTRAYEQYF
TGTGCCAGCAGCTTTACCAGGGCCTACGAGCAGTACTTC
>once|TRBJ1-1|TRBV4-2|TRBD1
CASSGDRGTEAFF
TGTGCCAGCTCGGGAGACAGGGGTACTGAAGCTTTCTTT
>-|TRBJ2-7|TRBV18|-
CASSPPIPGFIDEQYF
TGTGCCAGCTCACCACCCATCCCGGGCTTTATCGACGAGCAGTACTTC
>-|TRBJ2-3|TRBV28|-
CASSLGQRSTDTQYF
TGTGCCAGCAGTTTAGGACAGCGTAGCACAGATACGCAGTATTTT
>-|TRBJ2-7|TRBV5-1|TRBD2
CASSRRSSGNSYEQYF
TGCGCCAGCAGCAGGCGATCTAGCGGGAACTCCTACGAGCAGTACTTC
>-|TRBJ2-7|TRBV28|TRBD2
CASRAGLAGDLSYEQYF
TGTGCCAGCAGAGCGGGACTAGCGGGAGATCTCTCCTACGAGCAGTACTTC
>-|TRBJ1-4|TRBV27|-
CASTRVATNEKLFF
TGTGCCAGCACCCGAGTTGCAACTAATGAAAAACTGTTTTTT
>once|TRBJ1-5|TRBV19|TRBD1
CASHPGTGRILDQPQHF
TGTGCCAGTCACCCCGGGACAGGCCGAATCTTGGATCAGCCCCAGCATTTT
>-|TRBJ2-6|TRBV19|-
CASSIVTSGANVLTF
TGTGCCAGTAGTATAGTAACCTCTGGGGCCAACGTCCTGACTTTC
>-|TRBJ1-5|TRBV27|-
CASSSSGFQPQHF
TGTGCCAGCAGCTCCTCAGGGTTTCAGCCCCAGCATTTT
>once|TRBJ2-5|TRBV28|TRBD2
CASSSDGEGYF
TGTGCCAGCAGTTCGGACGGGGAGGGGTACTTC
>-|TRBJ2-7|TRBV19|-
CASSARDAGYEQYF
TGTGCCAGTAGTGCCCGGGACGCCGGCTACGAGCAGTACTTC
>-|TRBJ2-4|TRBV2|-
CASLKSELAKNIQYF
TGTGCCAGCCTCAAATCAGAGTTAGCCAAAAACATTCAGTACTTC
>-|TRBJ2-7|TRBV4-2|TRBD1
CASSQWDRGTYEQYF
TGTGCCAGCAGCCAGTGGGACAGGGGGACCTACGAGCAGTACTTC
>-|TRBJ1-2|TRBV10-1|TRBD1
CARRNRGQAYGYTF
TGCGCCAGGAGAAACAGGGGGCAGGCCTATGGCTACACCTTC
>-|TRBJ2-7|TRBV28|TRBD2
CASSLAGPYEQYF
TGTGCCAGCAGTCTAGCGGGACCCTACGAGCAGTACTTC
>-|TRBJ1-3|TRBV2|TRBD1
CASSALGQSGNTIYF
TGTGCCAGCAGTGCCTTGGGACAGTCTGGAAACACCATATATTTT
>few|TRBJ2-7|TRBV29-1|TRBD1
CSVGTGPYEQYF
TGCAGCGTCGGGACAGGGCCCTACGAGCAGTACTTC
>-|TRBJ2-7|TRBV18|-
CASSPSGVLEVSGEQYF
TGTGCCAGCTCACCCTCGGGAGTTTTGGAAGTCTCGGGCGAGCAGTACTTC
>-|TRBJ1-1|TRBV2|TRBD1
CASRRQGLDTEAFF
TGTGCCAGCAGGAGACAGGGTCTTGACACTGAAGCTTTCTTT
>-|TRBJ1-5|TRBV28|TRBD1
CASSFNDRGFNQPQHF
TGTGCCAGCAGTTTTAACGACAGGGGGTTCAATCAGCCCCAGCATTTT
>once|TRBJ1-3|TRBV19|-
CASSPLTSGNTIYF
TGTGCCAGTAGCCCCCTCACCTCTGGAAACACCATATATTTT
>-|TRBJ1-3|TRBV5-1|-
CASSDSNGNTIYF
TGCGCCAGCAGTGACAGTAATGGAAACACCATATATTTT
>-|TRBJ2-6|TRBV6-5|-
CASSYYGGSGANVLTF
TGTGCCAGCAGTTACTATGGAGGCTCTGGGGCCAACGTCCTGACTTTC
>-|TRBJ2-7|TRBV19|TRBD2
CASSPLAGGAEQYF
TGTGCCAGTAGCCCCCTAGCGGGAGGCGCCGAGCAGTACTTC
>-|TRBJ2-7|TRBV18|TRBD1
CASSGIGTGAYEQYF
TGTGCCAGCTCAGGCATCGGGACAGGGGCCTACGAGCAGTACTTC
>-|TRBJ2-2|TRBV28|-
CASSTLGGELFF
TGTGCCAGCAGTACCCTGGGCGGGGAGCTGTTTTTT
>-|TRBJ2-1|TRBV19|-
CASSTIEGYNEQFF
TGTGCCAGTAGTACTATAGAGGGCTACAATGAGCAGTTCTTC
>-|TRBJ2-7|TRBV19|TRBD1
CASSAPGQGVSYEQYF
TGTGCCAGTAGTGCCCCTGGACAGGGGGTATCCTACGAGCAGTACTTC
>-|TRBJ1-5|TRBV7-9|TRBD1
CASSQDRASNQPQHF
TGTGCCAGCAGCCAGGACAGGGCTAGCAATCAGCCCCAGCATTTT
>once|TRBJ2-6|TRBV7-5|-
CARSAPSRQSRANVLTF
TGTGCCAGAAGCGCGCCAAGTAGACAAAGTCGGGCCAACGTCCTGACTTTC
>-|TRBJ2-7|TRBV7-2|TRBD1
CASSFSRQGKTYEQYF
TGTGCCAGCAGCTTTTCTCGACAGGGCAAAACCTACGAGCAGTACTTC
>-|TRBJ2-5|TRBV7-2|-
CASSLARRVETQYF
TGTGCCAGCAGCTTAGCGCGTAGGGTCGAGACCCAGTACTTC
>-|TRBJ2-7|TRBV7-5|-
CVRSLAGVSYEQYF
TGTGTCAGAAGCTTAGCCGGGGTCTCCTACGAGCAGTACTTC
>-|TRBJ2-3|TRBV5-1|-
CASSLRQYPTDTQYF
TGCGCCAGCAGCTTGAGGCAGTACCCCACAGATACGCAGTATTTT
>-|TRBJ2-1|TRBV7-9|-
CASSLGLGPGNEQFF
TGTGCCAGCAGCTTAGGTTTAGGCCCGGGCAATGAGCAGTTCTTC
>-|TRBJ1-1|TRBV11-1|-
CASSVGGVNTEAFF
TGTGCCAGCAGCGTAGGGGGGGTGAACACTGAAGCTTTCTTT